This T cell receptor (beta chain) was captured in a study of monozygotic twins with inflammatory bowel disease. Findings of the study overall: Immunosuppressive treatments differing between patients may have added repertoire variability.

With regard to this clonotype: Antigen: not known.

TCRalpha along with TCRbeta cDNA was subjected to two nested PCRs lasting 16 and 9 cycles. TCRdb reprocessed the 5' RACE reads, with one entry per CDR3 protein and no DNA. Across tens of thousands of distinct CDR3 sequences, the top ten clones capture around 7.2% of the sample. Germline assignment: CDR1 DFQATT and CDR2 SNEGSKA (reference sequence). The CDR3 consists of 14 residues. V usage is TRBV20-1 and J usage is TRBJ2-7; TCRdb lists TRBD2, though no DNA is available to test this call. The TCR was taken from a human donor with ulcerative colitis or Crohn's disease, or a healthy co-twin of an affected twin (not recorded which). Sequencing was done on a sample of blood. CDR3 protein: CSARRAGALYEQYF.